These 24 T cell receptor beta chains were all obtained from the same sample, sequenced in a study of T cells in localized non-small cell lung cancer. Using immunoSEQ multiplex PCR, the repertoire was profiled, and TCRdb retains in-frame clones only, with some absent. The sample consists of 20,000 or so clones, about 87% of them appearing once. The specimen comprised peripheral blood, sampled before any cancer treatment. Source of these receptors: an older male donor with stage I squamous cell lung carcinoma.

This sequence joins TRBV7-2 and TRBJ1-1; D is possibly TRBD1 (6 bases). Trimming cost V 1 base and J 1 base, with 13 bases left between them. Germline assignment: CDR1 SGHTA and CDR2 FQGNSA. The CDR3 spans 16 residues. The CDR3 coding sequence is TGTGCCAGCAGCTTAGGCAGGGGCTGGCGGAACACTGAAGCTTTCTTT. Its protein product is CASSLGRGWRNTEAFF.

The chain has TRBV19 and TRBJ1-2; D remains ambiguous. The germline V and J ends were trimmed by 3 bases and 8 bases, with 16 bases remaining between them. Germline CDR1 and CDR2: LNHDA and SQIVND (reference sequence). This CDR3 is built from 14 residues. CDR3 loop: CASSMRGPMRGYTF. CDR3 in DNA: TGTGCCAGTAGTATGCGGGGTCCGATGAGGGGCTACACCTTC.

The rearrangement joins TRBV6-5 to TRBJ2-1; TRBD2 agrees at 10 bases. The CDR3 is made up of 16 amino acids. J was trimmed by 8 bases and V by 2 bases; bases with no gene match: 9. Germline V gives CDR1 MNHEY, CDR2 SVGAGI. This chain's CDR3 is CASSYRGLAGVDEQFF. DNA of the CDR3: TGTGCCAGCAGTTACAGGGGTCTAGCGGGGGTGGATGAGCAGTTCTTC.

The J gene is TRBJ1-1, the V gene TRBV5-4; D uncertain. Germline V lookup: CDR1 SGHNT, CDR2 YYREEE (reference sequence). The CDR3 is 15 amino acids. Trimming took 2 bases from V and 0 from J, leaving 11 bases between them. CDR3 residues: CASSLGGQLNTEAFF. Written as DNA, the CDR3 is TGTGCCAGCAGCTTAGGCGGGCAACTGAACACTGAAGCTTTCTTT.

CDR3 sequence: CASSESSRGKLFF. The CDR3 region has the DNA TGCGCCAGCAGTGAGTCGTCACGCGGAAAACTGTTTTTT. V and J are TRBV10-2 and TRBJ1-4; D remains ambiguous. This CDR3 is built from 13 residues. Per the germline V gene, CDR1 is WSHSY and CDR2 is SAAADI. V was trimmed by 0 bases and J by 10 bases, leaving 9 bases between them.

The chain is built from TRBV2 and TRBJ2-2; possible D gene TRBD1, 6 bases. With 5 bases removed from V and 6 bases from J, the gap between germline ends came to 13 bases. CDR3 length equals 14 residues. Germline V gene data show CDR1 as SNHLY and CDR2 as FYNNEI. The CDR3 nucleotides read TGTGCCAGCAGTCCTAGACAGGTTCCCGGGGAGCTGTTTTTT. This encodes CASSPRQVPGELFF. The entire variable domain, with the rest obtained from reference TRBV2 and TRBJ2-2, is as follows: EPEVTQTPSHQVTQMGQEVILRCVPISNHLYFYWYRQILGQKVEFLVSFYNNEISEKSEIFDDQFSVERPDGSNFTLKIRSTKLEDSAMYFCASSPRQVPGELFFGEGSRLTVL.

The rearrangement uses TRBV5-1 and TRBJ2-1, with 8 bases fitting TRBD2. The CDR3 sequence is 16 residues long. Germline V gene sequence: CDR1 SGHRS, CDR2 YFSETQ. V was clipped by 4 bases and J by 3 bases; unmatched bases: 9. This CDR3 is CASSREGAGNYNEQFF. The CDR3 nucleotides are TGCGCCAGCAGCCGGGAGGGCGCCGGAAACTACAATGAGCAGTTCTTC.

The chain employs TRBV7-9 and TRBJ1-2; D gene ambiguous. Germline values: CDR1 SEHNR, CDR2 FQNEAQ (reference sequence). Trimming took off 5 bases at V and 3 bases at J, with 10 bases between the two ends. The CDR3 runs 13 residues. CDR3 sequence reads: CASSLSLDYGYTF. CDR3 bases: TGTGCCAGCAGCCTCAGTCTTGACTATGGCTACACCTTC. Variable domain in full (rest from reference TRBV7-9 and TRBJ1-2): DTGVSQNPRHKITKRGQNVTFRCDPISEHNRLYWYRQTLGQGPEFLTYFQNEAQLEKSRLLSDRFSAERPKGSFSTLEIQRTEQGDSAMYLCASSLSLDYGYTFGSGTRLTVV.

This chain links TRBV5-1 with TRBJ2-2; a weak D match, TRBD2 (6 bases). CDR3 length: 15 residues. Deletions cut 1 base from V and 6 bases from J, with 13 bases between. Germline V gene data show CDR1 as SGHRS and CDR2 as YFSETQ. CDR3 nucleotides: TGCGCCAGCAGCTTGACTGTGGGGGGAGCCGGGGAGCTGTTTTTT. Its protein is CASSLTVGGAGELFF.

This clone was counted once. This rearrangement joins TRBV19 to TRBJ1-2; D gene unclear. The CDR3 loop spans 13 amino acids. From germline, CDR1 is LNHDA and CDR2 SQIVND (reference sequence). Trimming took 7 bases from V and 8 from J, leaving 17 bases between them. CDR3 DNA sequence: TGTGCCAGTAATCCGGGCTTCCCTCTGGGCTACACCTTC. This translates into CASNPGFPLGYTF.

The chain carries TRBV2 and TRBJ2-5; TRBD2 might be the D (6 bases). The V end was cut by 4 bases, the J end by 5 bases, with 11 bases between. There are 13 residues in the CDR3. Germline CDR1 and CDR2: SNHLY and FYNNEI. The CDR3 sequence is CASSGGMGETQYF. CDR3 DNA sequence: TGTGCCAGCAGTGGCGGGATGGGGGAGACCCAGTACTTC.

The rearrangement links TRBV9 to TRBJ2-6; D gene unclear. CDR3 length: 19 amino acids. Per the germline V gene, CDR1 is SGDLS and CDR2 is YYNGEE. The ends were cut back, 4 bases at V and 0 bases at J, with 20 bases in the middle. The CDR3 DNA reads TGTGCCAGCAGCTCAAACCCGTTCGGAGAGGACTCTGGGGCCAACGTCCTGACTTTC. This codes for CASSSNPFGEDSGANVLTF. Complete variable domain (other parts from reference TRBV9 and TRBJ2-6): DSGVTQTPKHLITATGQRVTLRCSPRSGDLSVYWYQQSLDQGLQFLIQYYNGEERAKGNILERFSAQQFPDLHSELNLSSLELGDSALYFCASSSNPFGEDSGANVLTFGAGSRLTVL.

The CDR3 region has the DNA TGTGCCAGCAGCTTTCGATTCCGGGGGCTCAACGAGCAGTACTTC. Its protein is CASSFRFRGLNEQYF. The chain carries TRBV7-8 and TRBJ2-7, with D possibly being TRBD1 or TRBD2 (6 bases each). V lost 3 bases, J lost 5 bases, and 17 bases lay in between. Germline V gene sequence: CDR1 SGHVS, CDR2 FQNEAQ. This CDR3 has 15 amino acids.

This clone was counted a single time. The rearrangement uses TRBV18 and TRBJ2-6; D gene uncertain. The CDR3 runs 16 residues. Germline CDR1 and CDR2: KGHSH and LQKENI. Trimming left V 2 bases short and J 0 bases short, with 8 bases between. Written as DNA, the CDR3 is TGTGCCAGCTCACCATATGTCGACTCTGGGGCCAACGTCCTGACTTTC. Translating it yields CASSPYVDSGANVLTF. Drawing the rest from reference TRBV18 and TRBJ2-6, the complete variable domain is NAGVMQNPRHLVRRRGQEARLRCSPMKGHSHVYWYRQLPEEGLKFMVYLQKENIIDESGMPKERFSAEFPKEGPSILRIQQVVRGDSAAYFCASSPYVDSGANVLTFGAGSRLTVL.

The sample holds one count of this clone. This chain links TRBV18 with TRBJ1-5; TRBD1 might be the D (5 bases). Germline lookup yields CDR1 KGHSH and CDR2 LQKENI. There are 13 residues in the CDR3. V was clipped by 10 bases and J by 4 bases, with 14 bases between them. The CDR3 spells CATSPGGNQPQHF. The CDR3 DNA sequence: TGTGCCACATCACCCGGGGGGAATCAGCCCCAGCATTTT.

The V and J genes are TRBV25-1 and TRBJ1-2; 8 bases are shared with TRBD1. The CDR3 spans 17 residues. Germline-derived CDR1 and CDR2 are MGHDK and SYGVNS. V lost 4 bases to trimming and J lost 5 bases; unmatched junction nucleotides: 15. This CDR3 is CASSGPAGGAGKYGYTF. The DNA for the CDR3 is TGTGCCAGCAGTGGACCTGCAGGGGGCGCTGGCAAATATGGCTACACCTTC.

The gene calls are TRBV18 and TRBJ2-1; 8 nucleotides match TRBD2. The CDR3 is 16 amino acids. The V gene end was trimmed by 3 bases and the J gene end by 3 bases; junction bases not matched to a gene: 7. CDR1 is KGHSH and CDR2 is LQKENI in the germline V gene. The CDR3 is CASSPQGGGLYNEQFF. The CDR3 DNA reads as TGTGCCAGCTCACCGCAAGGCGGGGGGCTCTACAATGAGCAGTTCTTC.

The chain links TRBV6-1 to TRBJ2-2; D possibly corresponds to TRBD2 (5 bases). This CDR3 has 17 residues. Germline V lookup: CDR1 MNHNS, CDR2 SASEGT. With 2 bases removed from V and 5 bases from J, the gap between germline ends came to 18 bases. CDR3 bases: TGTGCCAGCAGTGAAAATGGGGTGGGAAGCGGAACCGGGGAGCTGTTTTTT. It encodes CASSENGVGSGTGELFF.

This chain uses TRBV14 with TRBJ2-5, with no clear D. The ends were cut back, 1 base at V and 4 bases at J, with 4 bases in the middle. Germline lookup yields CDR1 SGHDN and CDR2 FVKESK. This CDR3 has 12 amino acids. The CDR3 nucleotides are TGTGCCAGCAGCCAAGTATCAGAGACCCAGTACTTC. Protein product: CASSQVSETQYF.

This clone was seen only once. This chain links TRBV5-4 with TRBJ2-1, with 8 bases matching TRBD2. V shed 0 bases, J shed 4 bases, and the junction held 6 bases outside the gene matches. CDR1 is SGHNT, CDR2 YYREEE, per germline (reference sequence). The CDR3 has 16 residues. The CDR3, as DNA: TGTGCCAGCAGCTTGGAACGGGGGGGCGGATACAATGAGCAGTTCTTC. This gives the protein CASSLERGGGYNEQFF. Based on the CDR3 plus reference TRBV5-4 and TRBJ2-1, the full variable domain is ETGVTQSPTHLIKTRGQQVTLRCSSQSGHNTVSWYQQALGQGPQFIFQYYREEENGRGNFPPRFSGLQFPNYSSELNVNALELDDSALYLCASSLERGGGYNEQFFGPGTRLTVL.

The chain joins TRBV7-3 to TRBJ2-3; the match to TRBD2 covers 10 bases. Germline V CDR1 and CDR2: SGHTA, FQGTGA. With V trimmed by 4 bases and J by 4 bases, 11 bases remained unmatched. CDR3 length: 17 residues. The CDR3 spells CASSSQPSGGSSDTQYF. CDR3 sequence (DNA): TGTGCCAGCAGCTCGCAGCCTAGCGGGGGCTCGTCAGATACGCAGTATTTT.

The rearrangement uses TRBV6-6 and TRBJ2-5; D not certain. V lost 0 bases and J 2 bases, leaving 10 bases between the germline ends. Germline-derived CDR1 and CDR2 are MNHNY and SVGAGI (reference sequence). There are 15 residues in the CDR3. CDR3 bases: TGTGCCAGCAGTTACTCGCGAGCGACACAAGAGACCCAGTACTTC. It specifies CASSYSRATQETQYF.

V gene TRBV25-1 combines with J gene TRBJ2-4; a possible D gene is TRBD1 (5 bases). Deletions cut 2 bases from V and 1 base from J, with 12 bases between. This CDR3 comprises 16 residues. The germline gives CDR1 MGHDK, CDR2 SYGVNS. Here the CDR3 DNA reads TGTGCCAGCAGTGAACAGGGTCCTCGGGCCAAAAACATTCAGTACTTC. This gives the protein CASSEQGPRAKNIQYF. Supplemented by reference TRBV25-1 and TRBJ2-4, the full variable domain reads EADIYQTPRYLVIGTGKKITLECSQTMGHDKMYWYQQDPGMELHLIHYSYGVNSTEKGDLSSESTVSRIRTEHFPLTLESARPSHTSQYLCASSEQGPRAKNIQYFGAGTRLSVL.

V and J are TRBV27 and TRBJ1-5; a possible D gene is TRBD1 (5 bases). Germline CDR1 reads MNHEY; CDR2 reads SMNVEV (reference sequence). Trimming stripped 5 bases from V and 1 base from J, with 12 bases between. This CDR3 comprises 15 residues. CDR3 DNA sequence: TGTGCCAGCAGTCCATTCGGGGGAAGCAATCAGCCCCAGCATTTT. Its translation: CASSPFGGSNQPQHF.